Shown below are 9 T cell receptor beta chains from a single sample sequenced in a study of T cells in women clearing cervical HPV infection. Sequencing was performed with immunoSEQ multiplex PCR; in TCRdb, only in-frame clones are kept and a portion is missing. The sample holds roughly 12,000 clones. Source material: blood buffy coat. Receptor source: a woman aged 18 to 75 with a cervical HPV16 infection that either progressed to CIN3+ or cleared (not recorded which).

Points on this clone: The read finishes 3 residues shy of the CDR3 end, and the germline J gene is used to complete it. V usage is TRBV30 and J usage is TRBJ1-6; D possibly corresponds to TRBD1 (6 bases). V gave up 8 bases and J gave up 5 bases, with 13 bases separating them. This CDR3 spans 13 amino acids. CDR1 is GTSNPN and CDR2 is SVGIG in the germline V gene (reference sequence). CDR3 in amino acids: CAATGEHNSPLHF. The CDR3 bases that were read are TGTGCCGCGACAGGAGAGCATAATTCACCC. The full variable domain, rest sourced from reference TRBV30 and TRBJ1-6, is SQTIHQWPATLVQPVGSPLSLECTVEGTSNPNLYWYRQAAGRGLQLLFYSVGIGQISSEVPQNLSASRPQDRQFILSSKKLLLSDSGFYLCAATGEHNSPLHFGNGTRLTVT.

Worth noting for this clone: The read falls 3 residues short of the CDR3 end, and the missing part is taken from the germline J gene. This chain links TRBV12-3 or TRBV12-4 with TRBJ1-5, with a tentative D call TRBD1 (5 bases). With 6 bases removed from V and 1 base from J, the gap between germline ends came to 13 bases. The CDR3 has 15 residues. CDR3 sequence reads: CASRTGQGSNQPQHF. CDR3 bases read: TGTGCCAGCAGAACCGGGCAGGGAAGCAATCAGCCC.

Note on this clone: The DNA ends 3 residues before the CDR3 does, and the rest of the CDR3 is filled in from the germline J gene. J is TRBJ1-5 and V is TRBV6-1, with 9 bases identical to TRBD1. The CDR3 contains 14 residues. Germline values: CDR1 MNHNS, CDR2 SASEGT. The trim removed 4 bases at V and 6 bases at J, leaving 4 bases unmatched. CDR3 DNA, as far as it was read: TGTGCCAGCAGTGGGGGACAGGGAGTTCAGCCC. Translation gives CASSGGQGVQP. The whole CDR3 region reads CASSGGQGVQPQHF.

On this clone itself: The read comes to an end 3 residues before the CDR3 does, leaving the germline J gene to fill in the end. The chain uses TRBV7-9 and TRBJ1-1; tentatively, D is TRBD1 (5 bases). The germline gives CDR1 SEHNR, CDR2 FQNEAQ (reference sequence). The CDR3 consists of 13 residues. V was cut by 5 bases and J by 7 bases, with 14 bases left in between. CDR3 bases read: TGTGCCAGCAGCACAACCCTGACAGATGAA. As protein: CASSTTLTDE. The full CDR3 is CASSTTLTDEAFF.

The sequenced CDR3 bases are TGTGCCAGTAGTACCGAACAACAGGCCAGAAACACC. It specifies CASSTEQQARNT. The complete CDR3 protein is CASSTEQQARNTIYF. The chain couples TRBV19 to TRBJ1-3; D possibly corresponds to TRBD1 (5 bases). The read stops 3 residues short of the end of the CDR3; the missing end is completed from the germline J gene. Germline loops: CDR1 LNHDA, CDR2 SQIVND (reference sequence). The length of the CDR3 is 15 residues. V lost 4 bases and J lost 5, with 15 bases in between.

With respect to this clone: The CDR3 goes on 3 residues after the read ends, and that part is filled in from the germline J gene. The V call is TRBV5-1, the J call TRBJ2-1; 8 nucleotides line up with TRBD1. This CDR3 has 17 residues. J lost 1 base, V lost 5 bases, and 11 bases had no gene match. Germline V CDR1 and CDR2: SGHRS, YFSETQ. CDR3 DNA, as far as it was read: TGCGCCAGCAGTTCGTCCCCTCAGGGGGCATCCTACAATGAG. Protein: CASSSSPQGASYNE. The CDR3 in full is CASSSSPQGASYNEQFF.

About this clone itself: The read ends 3 residues shy of where the CDR3 ends; the end is completed using the germline J gene. V usage is TRBV29-1 and J usage is TRBJ1-2; the D gene is possibly TRBD1 (6 bases). In germline, CDR1 is SQVTM, CDR2 ANQGSEA. The V and J ends lost 8 bases and 3 bases respectively, with 13 bases between them. CDR3 length: 12 amino acids. CDR3 DNA, as far as it was read: TGCAGCTTCAGGGGAGAGGACTATGGC. Translated: CSFRGEDYG. The full CDR3 sequence reads CSFRGEDYGYTF. Using reference TRBV29-1 and TRBJ1-2 for the parts outside the CDR3, the full variable domain is SAVISQKPSRDICQRGTSLTIQCQVDSQVTMMFWYRQQPGQSLTLIATANQGSEATYESGFVIDKFPISRPNLTFSTLTVSNMSPEDSSIYLCSFRGEDYGYTFGSGTRLTVV.

Concerning this clone: The read is 3 residues too short to cover the CDR3 end, so that end is filled in from the germline J gene. The chain couples TRBV11-3 to TRBJ2-1; 12 bases are a match to TRBD2. Germline CDR1 SGHNT, CDR2 YENEEA. The CDR3 has 15 amino acids. The J segment lost 4 bases and the V segment lost 4 bases, leaving 2 bases of the junction unmatched. CDR3 sequence reads: CASSSGLAGYNEQFF. The sequenced part of the CDR3 DNA is TGTGCCAGCAGCTCCGGACTAGCGGGGTACAATGAG.

Points on this clone: The read gets to within 3 residues of the CDR3 end, and the germline J gene fills in the rest. J is TRBJ2-1 and V is TRBV20-1, with 11 bases aligning to TRBD2. V was clipped by 6 bases and J by 0 bases; unmatched bases: 7. CDR1 is DFQATT and CDR2 is SNEGSKA in the germline V gene (reference sequence). The CDR3 totals 16 residues. The chain's CDR3 is CSAILAGESSYNEQFF. The covered CDR3 bases are TGCAGTGCCATACTAGCGGGGGAGAGCTCCTACAATGAG.